The clone carrying this TCR beta chain was picked up a small number of times. The antigen is unknown. The sample originates from a study of T cell responses to AZD1222 COVID-19 vaccine. Profiled with immunoSEQ multiplex PCR; TCRdb holds only in-frame clones, not every one. This table has fewer than 110,000 clones, about 87% appearing once. CDR1 is SGHDT and CDR2 is YYEEEE in the germline V gene. This CDR3 has 12 amino acids. Deletions cut 2 bases from V and 6 bases from J, with 8 bases between. The study, taken as a whole, reports: Donors were chiefly white British, with a greater number of females, and clonal diversity was perhaps underestimated. Spike-specific TCR breadth and depth rose after two AZD1222 doses.

Sequences were derived from peripheral blood, sampled 28 days after the second AZD1222 dose. This receptor was obtained from an adult who received the AZD1222 COVID-19 vaccine. This chain uses TRBV5-6 with TRBJ1-1; D call uncertain. The CDR3 coding sequence is TGTGCCAGCAGCTTTTTGAGGTCTGAAGCTTTCTTT. Translating it yields CASSFLRSEAFF.